This T cell receptor beta chain was sequenced for a study of radiation and T cells in renal cell carcinoma. About the research overall: Nephrectomy followed 15 Gy stereotactic body radiation by 4 weeks.

CDR3 length: 15 amino acids. CDR1 is MDHEN, CDR2 SYDVKM, per germline. V gave up 5 bases and J gave up 4 bases, with 15 bases separating them. Sequencing used immunoSEQ multiplex PCR; TCRdb keeps in-frame clones, though not all of them. The table has roughly 130,000 clones, 75% to 90% seen once; the top ten hold around 1.8%. Time point specified: blood 2 weeks post-SBRT. As to treatment: 15 Gy SBRT to primary tumor, nephrectomy 4 weeks later. This renal cell carcinoma was of the clear cell type. Specimen: blood, collected from a patient whose treatment included radiotherapy and nephrectomy. The TCR originated in an older woman with renal cell carcinoma. The J gene is TRBJ2-1, the V gene TRBV28; a weak D match, TRBD2 (6 bases). CDR3 sequence reads: CASSPLLAGYNEQFF. Written as DNA, the CDR3 is TGTGCCAGCAGTCCCCTACTAGCCGGATACAATGAGCAGTTCTTC.